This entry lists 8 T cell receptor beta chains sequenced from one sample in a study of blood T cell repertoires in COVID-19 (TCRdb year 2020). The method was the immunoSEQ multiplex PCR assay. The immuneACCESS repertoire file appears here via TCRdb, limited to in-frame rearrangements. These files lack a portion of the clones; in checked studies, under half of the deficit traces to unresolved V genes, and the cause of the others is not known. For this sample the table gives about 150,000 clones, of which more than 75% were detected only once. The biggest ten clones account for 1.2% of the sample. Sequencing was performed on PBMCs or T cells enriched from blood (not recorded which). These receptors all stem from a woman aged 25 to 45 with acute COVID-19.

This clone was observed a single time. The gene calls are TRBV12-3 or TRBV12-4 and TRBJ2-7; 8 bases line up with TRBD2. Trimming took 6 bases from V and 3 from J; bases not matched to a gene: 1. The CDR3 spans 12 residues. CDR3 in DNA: TGTGCCAGCAGACTAGCGGTCTACGAGCAGTACTTC. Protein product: CASRLAVYEQYF.

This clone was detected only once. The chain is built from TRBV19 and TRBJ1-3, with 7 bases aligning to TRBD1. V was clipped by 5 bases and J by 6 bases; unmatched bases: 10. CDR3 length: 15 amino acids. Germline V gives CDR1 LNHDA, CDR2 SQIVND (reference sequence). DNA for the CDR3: TGTGCCAGTAGTGTGGGACAGAAAATATTAAACACCATATATTTT. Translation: CASSVGQKILNTIYF.

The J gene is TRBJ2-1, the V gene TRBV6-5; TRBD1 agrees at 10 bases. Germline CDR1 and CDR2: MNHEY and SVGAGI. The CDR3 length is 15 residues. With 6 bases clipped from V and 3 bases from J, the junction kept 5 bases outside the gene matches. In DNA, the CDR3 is TGTGCCAGCAGGAAGGGACAGGGGATCTACAATGAGCAGTTCTTC. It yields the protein CASRKGQGIYNEQFF.

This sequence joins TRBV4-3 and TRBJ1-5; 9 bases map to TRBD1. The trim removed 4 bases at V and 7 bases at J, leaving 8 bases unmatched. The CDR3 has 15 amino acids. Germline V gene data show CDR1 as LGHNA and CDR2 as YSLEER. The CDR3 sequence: CASSRTQGAGQPQHF. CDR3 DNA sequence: TGCGCCAGCAGCCGCACACAGGGGGCAGGGCAGCCCCAGCATTTT.

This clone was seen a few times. The CDR3 DNA is TGTGCCAGCAGTGGGGACAGGGCTGAAAAACTGTTTTTT. This encodes CASSGDRAEKLFF. This chain joins TRBV25-1 and TRBJ1-4, with 9 positions matching TRBD1. The V gene's germline CDR1 is MGHDK and CDR2 SYGVNS. The length of the CDR3 is 13 residues. The trim removed 4 bases at V and 7 bases at J, leaving 1 base unmatched.

In DNA form, the CDR3 reads TGTGCCAGCAGCTTAGAGGGACAGGGCACCGGGGAGCTGTTTTTT. Its translation is CASSLEGQGTGELFF. The rearrangement links TRBV7-2 to TRBJ2-2; 9 bases are shared with TRBD1. Looked up from germline, CDR1 is SGHTA and CDR2 is FQGNSA. Trimming at V came to 1 base and at J to 4 bases, leaving 1 base not matched to a gene. The length of the CDR3 is 15 residues.

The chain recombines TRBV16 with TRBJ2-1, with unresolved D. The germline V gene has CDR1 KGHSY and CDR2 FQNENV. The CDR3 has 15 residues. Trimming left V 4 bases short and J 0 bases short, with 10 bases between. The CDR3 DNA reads TGTGCCAGCAGCCTAACAGTAAGCTCCTACAATGAGCAGTTCTTC. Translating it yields CASSLTVSSYNEQFF.

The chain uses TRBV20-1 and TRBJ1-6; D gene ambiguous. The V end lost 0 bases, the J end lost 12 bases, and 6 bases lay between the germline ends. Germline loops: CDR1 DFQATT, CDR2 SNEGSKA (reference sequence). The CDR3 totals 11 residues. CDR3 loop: CSARDRVPLHF. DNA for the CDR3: TGCAGTGCTAGAGATCGTGTACCCCTCCACTTT.